The rows below give T cell receptor beta chains drawn from one sample of a study of cytomegalovirus exposure and HLA in healthy donors. TCRdb's copy holds only in-frame clones and misses some; the assay was immunoSEQ multiplex PCR. Here the sample spans roughly 120,000 clones, approximately 80% being singletons. The sample taken for sequencing was PBMCs. Receptors were obtained from a woman in her late teens or twenties in good health and CMV-seronegative. Both conserved end residues are part of each CDR3. D genes are given only for firm matches. Only some rows state a clone size, as once, few, many or a class for expanded clones.

D gene: NA
V gene: TRBV2
J gene: TRBJ2-2
clone size: NA
CDR3 length: 11
CDR3 DNA: TGTGCCAGCACTAAGACCGGGGAGCTGTTTTTT
CDR3 protein: CASTKTGELFF

D gene: NA
V gene: TRBV29-1
J gene: TRBJ2-2
clone size: NA
CDR3 length: 13
CDR3 DNA: TGCAGCGTCGACAGCGCGAACACCGGGGAGCTGTTTTTT
CDR3 protein: CSVDSANTGELFF

D gene: TRBD1
V gene: TRBV6-5
J gene: TRBJ1-1
clone size: few
CDR3 length: 15
CDR3 DNA: TGTGCCAGCAGTGGCCATTATTCGGACAGGGTGGAAGCTTTCTTT
CDR3 protein: CASSGHYSDRVEAFF

D gene: TRBD1
V gene: TRBV4-1
J gene: TRBJ1-1
clone size: NA
CDR3 length: 17
CDR3 DNA: TGCGCCAGCAGCCAATACGGACAGGGGGATTTGAGGACTGAAGCTTTCTTT
CDR3 protein: CASSQYGQGDLRTEAFF

D gene: NA
V gene: TRBV30
J gene: TRBJ2-5
clone size: NA
CDR3 length: 12
CDR3 DNA: TGTGCCTGGAGTCTCAGGAGGGAGACCCAGTACTTC
CDR3 protein: CAWSLRRETQYF

D gene: NA
V gene: TRBV2
J gene: TRBJ1-2
clone size: NA
CDR3 length: 14
CDR3 DNA: TGTGCCAGCAGTGAAACAGAGACTAACTATGGCTACACCTTC
CDR3 protein: CASSETETNYGYTF

D gene: NA
V gene: TRBV6-1
J gene: TRBJ1-1
clone size: NA
CDR3 length: 13
CDR3 DNA: TGTGCCAGCACCCTAAGGGGCGCGACTGAAGCTTTCTTT
CDR3 protein: CASTLRGATEAFF

D gene: NA
V gene: TRBV6-5
J gene: TRBJ2-2
clone size: NA
CDR3 length: 16
CDR3 DNA: TGTGCCAGCAGTTACAGTCGGGACACGAACACCGGGGAGCTGTTTTTT
CDR3 protein: CASSYSRDTNTGELFF

D gene: TRBD1
V gene: TRBV6-4
J gene: TRBJ2-4
clone size: NA
CDR3 length: 14
CDR3 DNA: TGTGCCAGCAGTTCTGACAGGGTTGGAAACATTCAGTACTTC
CDR3 protein: CASSSDRVGNIQYF

D gene: NA
V gene: TRBV7-8
J gene: TRBJ1-2
clone size: NA
CDR3 length: 11
CDR3 DNA: TGTGCCAGCAGCTTTGGGAGTGGCTACACCTTC
CDR3 protein: CASSFGSGYTF

D gene: NA
V gene: TRBV6-5
J gene: TRBJ2-3
clone size: NA
CDR3 length: 15
CDR3 DNA: TGTGCCAGCAGTTACTCCGGGTCAAGCACAGATACGCAGTATTTT
CDR3 protein: CASSYSGSSTDTQYF

D gene: TRBD1
V gene: TRBV5-1
J gene: TRBJ1-1
clone size: few
CDR3 length: 15
CDR3 DNA: TGCGCCAGCAGCTTGGTGCTACAGGGGTACACTGAAGCTTTCTTT
CDR3 protein: CASSLVLQGYTEAFF

D gene: NA
V gene: TRBV7-2
J gene: TRBJ2-7
clone size: NA
CDR3 length: 15
CDR3 DNA: TGTGCCAGCAGCTTAGCTATGACTATTTCCTACGAGCAGTACTTC
CDR3 protein: CASSLAMTISYEQYF

D gene: NA
V gene: TRBV9
J gene: TRBJ1-2
clone size: NA
CDR3 length: 15
CDR3 DNA: TGTGCCAGCAGCGTAGATTTTGGCGGCAACTATGGCTACACCTTC
CDR3 protein: CASSVDFGGNYGYTF

D gene: TRBD1
V gene: TRBV28
J gene: TRBJ2-5
clone size: NA
CDR3 length: 19
CDR3 DNA: TGTGCCAGCAGTTTACTTCCCCTTGGACAGGGTCAACGTAAAGAGACCCAGTACTTC
CDR3 protein: CASSLLPLGQGQRKETQYF

D gene: TRBD1
V gene: TRBV6-1
J gene: TRBJ2-1
clone size: NA
CDR3 length: 15
CDR3 DNA: TGTGCCAGCAGCCTACGGACAGGGCGATACAATGAGCAGTTCTTC
CDR3 protein: CASSLRTGRYNEQFF

D gene: NA
V gene: TRBV27
J gene: TRBJ1-6
clone size: NA
CDR3 length: 15
CDR3 DNA: TGTGCCAGCAGTCGGGTGAGGGCGAAGGATTCACCCCTCCACTTT
CDR3 protein: CASSRVRAKDSPLHF

D gene: NA
V gene: TRBV14
J gene: TRBJ1-3
clone size: NA
CDR3 length: 13
CDR3 DNA: TGTGCCAGCACCCGGTTCTCTGGAAACACCATATATTTT
CDR3 protein: CASTRFSGNTIYF

D gene: NA
V gene: TRBV15
J gene: TRBJ1-5
clone size: NA
CDR3 length: 16
CDR3 DNA: TGTGCCACCAGCAGAGGACAGTCTTATAGCAATCAGCCCCAGCATTTT
CDR3 protein: CATSRGQSYSNQPQHF

D gene: TRBD1
V gene: TRBV5-1
J gene: TRBJ1-1
clone size: NA
CDR3 length: 18
CDR3 DNA: TGCGCCAGCAGCTTGGCTCCACCGGACAGGGCGAGGAACACTGAAGCTTTCTTT
CDR3 protein: CASSLAPPDRARNTEAFF

D gene: TRBD1
V gene: TRBV6-1
J gene: TRBJ1-2
clone size: NA
CDR3 length: 16
CDR3 DNA: TGTGCCAGCAGTGCTAGTTCTGGACAGGCGAACTATGGCTACACCTTC
CDR3 protein: CASSASSGQANYGYTF

D gene: NA
V gene: TRBV30
J gene: TRBJ1-2
clone size: NA
CDR3 length: 14
CDR3 DNA: TGTGCCTGGAACCCCTTGGACAGTTACTATGGCTACACCTTC
CDR3 protein: CAWNPLDSYYGYTF

D gene: TRBD1
V gene: TRBV19
J gene: TRBJ2-7
clone size: NA
CDR3 length: 15
CDR3 DNA: TGTGCCAGTAGTATCGGGCAGGGGGCTTTCTACGAGCAGTACTTC
CDR3 protein: CASSIGQGAFYEQYF

D gene: NA
V gene: TRBV14
J gene: TRBJ2-7
clone size: NA
CDR3 length: 12
CDR3 DNA: TGTGCCAGCAGCCAAGATAGAAGCGAGCAGTACTTC
CDR3 protein: CASSQDRSEQYF

D gene: NA
V gene: TRBV4-1
J gene: TRBJ1-1
clone size: NA
CDR3 length: 12
CDR3 DNA: TGCGCCAGCAGCCAGGGCTACACTGAAGCTTTCTTT
CDR3 protein: CASSQGYTEAFF

D gene: TRBD1
V gene: TRBV6-5
J gene: TRBJ1-1
clone size: few
CDR3 length: 15
CDR3 DNA: TGTGCCAGCAGTTACTGGCGGACAGGGAACACTGAAGCTTTCTTT
CDR3 protein: CASSYWRTGNTEAFF